Below, one T cell receptor (beta chain) is given with its context. Authors' processing steps: Amplifying reference gene primers gave estimates of nucleated cell counts. TCRdb's table, derived via immunoSEQ multiplex PCR, lists solely in-frame clones and lacks some. V, J and clone size are those of that table, while D and trimming were read from the DNA. This table holds around 59,000 clones, about 86% found once. CDR1 and CDR2 from the germline V gene are LNHDA and SQIVND (reference sequence). Trimming left V 4 bases short and J 4 bases short, with 10 bases between. This CDR3 region has 13 residues. The data were taken from a study of blood T cell repertoires in COVID-19. At the level of the study: Collection of acute and convalescent COVID-19 samples took place in the United States, Italy and Spain. Nucleic acid was either cDNA or gDNA, and it came from T cells, B-cell-depleted T cells, or PBMCs.

The receptor was isolated from a woman aged 80 or over with active or convalescent COVID-19. Material for sequencing was peripheral blood. This chain links TRBV19 with TRBJ1-2, with D possibly matching TRBD1 (6 bases). CDR3 protein: CASSTRTAYGYTF. The CDR3 DNA is TGTGCCAGTAGTACCCGGACAGCCTATGGCTACACCTTC.